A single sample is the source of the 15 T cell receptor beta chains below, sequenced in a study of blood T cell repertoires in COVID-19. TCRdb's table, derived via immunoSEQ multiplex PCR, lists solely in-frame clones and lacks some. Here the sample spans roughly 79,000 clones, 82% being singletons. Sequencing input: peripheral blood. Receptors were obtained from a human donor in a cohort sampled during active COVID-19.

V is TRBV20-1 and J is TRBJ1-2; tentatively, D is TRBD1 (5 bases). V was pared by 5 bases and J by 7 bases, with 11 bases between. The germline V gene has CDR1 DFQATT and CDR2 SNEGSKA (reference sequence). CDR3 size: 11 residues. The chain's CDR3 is CSAGAGGGYTF. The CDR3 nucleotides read TGCAGTGCTGGGGCCGGGGGTGGCTACACCTTC.

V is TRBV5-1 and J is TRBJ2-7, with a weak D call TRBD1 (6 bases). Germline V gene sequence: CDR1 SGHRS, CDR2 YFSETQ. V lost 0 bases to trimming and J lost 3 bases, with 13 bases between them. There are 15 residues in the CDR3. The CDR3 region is CASSLEGKGVYEQYF. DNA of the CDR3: TGCGCCAGCAGCTTGGAAGGGAAGGGGGTCTACGAGCAGTACTTC.

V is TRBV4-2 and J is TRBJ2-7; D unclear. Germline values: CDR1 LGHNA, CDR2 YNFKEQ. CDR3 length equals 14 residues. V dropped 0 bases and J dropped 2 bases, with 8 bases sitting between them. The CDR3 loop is CASSQEQQTYEQYF. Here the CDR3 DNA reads TGTGCCAGCAGCCAAGAGCAACAAACCTACGAGCAGTACTTC.

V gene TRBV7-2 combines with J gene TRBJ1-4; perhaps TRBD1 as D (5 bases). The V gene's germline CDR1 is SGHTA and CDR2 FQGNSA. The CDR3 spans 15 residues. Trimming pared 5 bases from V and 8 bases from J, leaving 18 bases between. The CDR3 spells CASSPGHPRAEKLFF. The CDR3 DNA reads TGTGCCAGCAGCCCCGGACATCCTAGGGCCGAAAAACTGTTTTTT. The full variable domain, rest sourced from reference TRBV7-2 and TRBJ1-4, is GAGVSQSPSNKVTEKGKDVELRCDPISGHTALYWYRQSLGQGLEFLIYFQGNSAPDKSGLPSDRFSAERTGGSVSTLTIQRTQQEDSAVYLCASSPGHPRAEKLFFGSGTQLSVL.

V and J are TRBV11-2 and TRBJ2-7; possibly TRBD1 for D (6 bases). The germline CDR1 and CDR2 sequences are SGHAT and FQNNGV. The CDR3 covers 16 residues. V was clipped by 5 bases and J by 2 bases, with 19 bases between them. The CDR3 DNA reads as TGTGCCAGCAGCCACGTGCGTTGGGGGCGGCCCTACGAGCAGTACTTC. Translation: CASSHVRWGRPYEQYF.

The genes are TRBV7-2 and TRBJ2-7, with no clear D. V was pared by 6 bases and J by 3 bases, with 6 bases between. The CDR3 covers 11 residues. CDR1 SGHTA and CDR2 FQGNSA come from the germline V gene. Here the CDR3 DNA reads TGTGCCAGCAGTCCAGGCTACGAGCAGTACTTC. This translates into CASSPGYEQYF.

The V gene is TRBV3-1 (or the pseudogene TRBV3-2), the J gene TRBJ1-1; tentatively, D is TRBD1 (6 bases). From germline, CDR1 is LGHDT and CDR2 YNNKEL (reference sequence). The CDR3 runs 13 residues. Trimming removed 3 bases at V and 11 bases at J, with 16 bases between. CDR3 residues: CASSHLDRWEAFF. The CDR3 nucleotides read TGTGCCAGCAGCCATCTTGACAGGTGGGAGGCTTTCTTT.

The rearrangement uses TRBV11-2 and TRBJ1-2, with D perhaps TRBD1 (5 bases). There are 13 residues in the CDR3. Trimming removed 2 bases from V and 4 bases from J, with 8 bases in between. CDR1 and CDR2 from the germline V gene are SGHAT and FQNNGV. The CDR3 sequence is CASSLQGTYGYTF. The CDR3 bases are TGTGCCAGCAGCTTACAGGGTACCTATGGCTACACCTTC.

CDR3 coding DNA: TGTGCCAGCAGCCCCGCATTTGACTACTTTGAGGGCTACACCTTC. Translation gives CASSPAFDYFEGYTF. The V call is TRBV14, the J call TRBJ1-2; D unresolved. Germline-derived CDR1 and CDR2 are SGHDN and FVKESK. The CDR3 spans 15 residues. V gave up 4 bases and J gave up 8 bases, with 20 bases separating them.

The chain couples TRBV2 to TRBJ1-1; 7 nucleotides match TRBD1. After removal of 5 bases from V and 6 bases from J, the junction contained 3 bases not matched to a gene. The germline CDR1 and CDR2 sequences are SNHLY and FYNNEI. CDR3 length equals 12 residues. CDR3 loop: CASSTTGAEAFF. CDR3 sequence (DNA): TGTGCCAGCAGTACTACAGGGGCTGAAGCTTTCTTT.

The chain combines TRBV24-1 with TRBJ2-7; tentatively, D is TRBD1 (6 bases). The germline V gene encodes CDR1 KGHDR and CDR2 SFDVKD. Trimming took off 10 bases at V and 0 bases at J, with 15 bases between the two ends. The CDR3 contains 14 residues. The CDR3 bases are TGTGCCACTGGGACATACAGGCCCTCCTACGAGCAGTACTTC. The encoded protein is CATGTYRPSYEQYF.

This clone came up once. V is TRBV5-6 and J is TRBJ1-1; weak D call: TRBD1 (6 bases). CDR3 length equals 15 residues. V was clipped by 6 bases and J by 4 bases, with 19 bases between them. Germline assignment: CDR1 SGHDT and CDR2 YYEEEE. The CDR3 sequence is CASKGTDRWATEAFF. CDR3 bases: TGTGCCAGCAAGGGGACCGACAGGTGGGCCACTGAAGCTTTCTTT.

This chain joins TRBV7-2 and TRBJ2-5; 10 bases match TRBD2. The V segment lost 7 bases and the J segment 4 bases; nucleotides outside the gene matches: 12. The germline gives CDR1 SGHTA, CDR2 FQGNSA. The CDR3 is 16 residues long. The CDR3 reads CASIPRRLAGVETQYF. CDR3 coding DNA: TGTGCCAGCATCCCTCGTCGACTAGCGGGTGTAGAGACCCAGTACTTC.

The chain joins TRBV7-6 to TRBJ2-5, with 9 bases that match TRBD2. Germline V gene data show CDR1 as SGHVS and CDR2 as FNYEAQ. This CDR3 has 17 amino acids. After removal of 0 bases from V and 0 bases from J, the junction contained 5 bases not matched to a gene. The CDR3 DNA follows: TGTGCCAGCAGCTTAGCGCGTACTAGCGGGTACCAAGAGACCCAGTACTTC. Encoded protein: CASSLARTSGYQETQYF. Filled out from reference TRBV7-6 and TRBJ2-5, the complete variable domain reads GAGVSQSPRYKVTKRGQDVALRCDPISGHVSLYWYRQALGQGPEFLTYFNYEAQQDKSGLPNDRFSAERPEGSISTLTIQRTEQRDSAMYRCASSLARTSGYQETQYFGPGTRLLVL.

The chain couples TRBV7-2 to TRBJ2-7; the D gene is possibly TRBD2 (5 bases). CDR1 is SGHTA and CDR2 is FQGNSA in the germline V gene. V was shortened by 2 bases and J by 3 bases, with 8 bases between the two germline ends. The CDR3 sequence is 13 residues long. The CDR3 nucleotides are TGTGCCAGCAGCTTAAAGGCGGGCTACGAGCAGTACTTC. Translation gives CASSLKAGYEQYF.